The 21 T cell receptor beta chains listed next were all sequenced from one sample in a study of blood T cell repertoires in COVID-19. TCRdb keeps only in-frame clones here, not all; method: immunoSEQ multiplex PCR. The table lists roughly 130,000 clones, about nine tenths of them singletons. What was sequenced was peripheral blood. All receptors come from a man aged 50 to 59 with active COVID-19.

J is TRBJ2-7 and V is TRBV27, with D tentatively TRBD2 (5 bases). Germline-derived CDR1 and CDR2 are MNHEY and SMNVEV (reference sequence). Trimming left V 10 bases short and J 3 bases short, with 22 bases between. The CDR3 extends over 15 amino acids. CDR3: CATRPTGVSYYEQYF. CDR3 in DNA: TGTGCCACCCGACCGACCGGGGTTTCATACTACGAGCAGTACTTC.

This chain uses TRBV19 with TRBJ2-5, with 8 positions matching TRBD1. The CDR3 consists of 13 residues. The germline V gene has CDR1 LNHDA and CDR2 SQIVND (reference sequence). The V and J ends lost 5 bases and 4 bases, in that order; junction bases with no gene match: 3. The CDR3 sequence is CASSRQGRETQYF. The DNA for the CDR3 is TGTGCCAGTAGTCGACAGGGGCGAGAGACCCAGTACTTC.

The CDR3 loop reads CASSIGSGRAHRAKNIQYF. In DNA form, the CDR3 reads TGTGCCAGTAGTATAGGTAGCGGGAGGGCCCACCGAGCCAAAAACATTCAGTACTTC. V and J are TRBV19 and TRBJ2-4; 11 bases match TRBD2. V lost 1 base to trimming and J lost 0 bases; unmatched junction nucleotides: 8. CDR1 and CDR2 (germline): LNHDA, SQIVND (reference sequence). The CDR3 contains 19 residues.

The chain carries TRBV29-1 and TRBJ2-7, with TRBD2 matching 11 bases. This CDR3 comprises 13 residues. J lost 4 bases, V lost 7 bases, and 6 bases had no gene match. Germline V gene sequence: CDR1 SQVTM, CDR2 ANQGSEA. CDR3 amino acids: CSAVTSGGYEQYF. In nucleotides, the CDR3 is TGCAGCGCCGTCACTAGCGGGGGATACGAGCAGTACTTC.

The rearrangement uses TRBV5-1 and TRBJ1-1; 8 bases are shared with TRBD1. The CDR3 contains 14 residues. V lost 4 bases and J lost 5; bases outside the gene matches: 7. Germline CDR1 SGHRS, CDR2 YFSETQ. CDR3 coding DNA: TGCGCCAGCAGCCCTGGACAGGGACAGACTGAAGCTTTCTTT. Protein: CASSPGQGQTEAFF.

The gene calls are TRBV19 and TRBJ1-5; D is possibly TRBD1 (5 bases). CDR1 LNHDA and CDR2 SQIVND come from the germline V gene (reference sequence). Trimming shortened V by 2 bases and J by 5 bases, and 16 bases separated the two germline ends. The CDR3 consists of 16 residues. CDR3 region: CASSIIGGEVDQPQHF. The CDR3, as DNA: TGTGCCAGTAGTATAATAGGAGGGGAGGTCGATCAGCCCCAGCATTTT.

The rearrangement links TRBV5-1 to TRBJ1-1; D gene ambiguous. The V end lost 4 bases, the J end lost 4 bases, and 11 bases lay between the germline ends. There are 13 residues in the CDR3. The V gene's germline CDR1 is SGHRS and CDR2 YFSETQ. The CDR3, as DNA: TGCGCCAGCAGCGGCGGGCAAGTCACTGAAGCTTTCTTT. This gives the protein CASSGGQVTEAFF.

The chain uses TRBV6-5 and TRBJ1-2, with D perhaps matching TRBD1 (5 bases). V was clipped by 5 bases and J by 8 bases, with 12 bases between them. CDR3 length equals 12 residues. Germline V gene data show CDR1 as MNHEY and CDR2 as SVGAGI. CDR3 protein: CASSPLGVGYTF. CDR3 sequence (DNA): TGTGCCAGCAGTCCATTAGGGGTCGGCTACACCTTC.

There are a few counts of this clone. The chain joins TRBV24-1 to TRBJ2-5, with TRBD2 matching over 10 bases. Germline V gene data show CDR1 as KGHDR and CDR2 as SFDVKD. The CDR3 consists of 16 residues. J lost 7 bases, V lost 6 bases, and 13 bases had no gene match. DNA of the CDR3: TGTGCCACCAGTCCCTCTTCGTTTAGCGGGAGGAGGACCCAGTACTTC. Amino acids: CATSPSSFSGRRTQYF.

The V gene is TRBV5-6, the J gene TRBJ1-5, with TRBD1 matching 7 bases. The CDR3 covers 14 residues. Trimming cost V 3 bases and J 1 base; bases outside gene matches: 1. CDR1 is SGHDT, CDR2 YYEEEE, per germline. CDR3 coding DNA: TGTGCCAGCAGCTCCAGGGGGAGCAATCAGCCCCAGCATTTT. Translation: CASSSRGSNQPQHF.

The V gene is TRBV9, the J gene TRBJ2-2; 9 bases are shared with TRBD2. Germline assignment: CDR1 SGDLS and CDR2 YYNGEE. The CDR3 is 16 amino acids. The J segment lost 5 bases and the V segment lost 0 bases, leaving 5 bases of the junction unmatched. The CDR3 DNA reads TGTGCCAGCAGCGTAGGGGCGGGAGGGGGAACCGGGGAGCTGTTTTTT. It codes for CASSVGAGGGTGELFF.

The V and J genes are TRBV18 and TRBJ1-2; TRBD1 is a possible D gene (6 bases). The CDR3 contains 13 residues. V was clipped by 0 bases and J by 7 bases, with 9 bases between them. Germline CDR1 is KGHSH and CDR2 is LQKENI. Written as DNA, the CDR3 is TGTGCCAGCTCACCACCACAGGGAAGTGGCTACACCTTC. Amino acid sequence: CASSPPQGSGYTF.

The V gene is TRBV2, the J gene TRBJ2-5; D is possibly TRBD2 (6 bases). The CDR3 has 15 amino acids. Germline loops: CDR1 SNHLY, CDR2 FYNNEI. The V gene lost 6 bases and the J gene lost 1 base, with 15 bases spanning the gap. CDR3: CASSRGGTPQETQYF. CDR3 nucleotide sequence: TGTGCCAGCAGCCGAGGCGGGACTCCCCAAGAGACCCAGTACTTC.

This clone has a single count. This chain joins TRBV20-1 and TRBJ2-3; a possible D gene is TRBD2 (5 bases). This CDR3 region has 18 residues. From germline, CDR1 is DFQATT and CDR2 SNEGSKA (reference sequence). The V and J ends lost 3 bases and 3 bases respectively, with 25 bases between them. The CDR3 sequence is CSASDPRFGGPGTDTQYF. The CDR3 DNA sequence: TGCAGTGCTAGTGATCCGCGGTTTGGCGGGCCTGGGACAGATACGCAGTATTTT.

The genes are TRBV5-5 and TRBJ1-1, with 10 bases that match TRBD1. This CDR3 contains 16 residues. Looked up from germline, CDR1 is SGHKS and CDR2 is YYEKEE (reference sequence). Trimming at V came to 4 bases and at J to 0 bases, leaving 6 bases not matched to a gene. As DNA, the CDR3 is TGTGCCAGCAGCGCTGGGACAGGGGTGATGAACACTGAAGCTTTCTTT. The encoded protein is CASSAGTGVMNTEAFF. Supplemented by reference TRBV5-5 and TRBJ1-1, the full variable domain reads DAGVTQSPTHLIKTRGQQVTLRCSPISGHKSVSWYQQVLGQGPQFIFQYYEKEERGRGNFPDRFSARQFPNYSSELNVNALLLGDSALYLCASSAGTGVMNTEAFFGQGTRLTVV.

The rearrangement links TRBV6-5 to TRBJ2-1, with a tentative D call TRBD1 (6 bases). With 7 bases removed from V and 0 bases from J, the gap between germline ends came to 13 bases. The length of the CDR3 is 15 residues. The germline V gene has CDR1 MNHEY and CDR2 SVGAGI. The CDR3 nucleotides are TGTGCCAGCAACACCCGGGACAACTCCTACAATGAGCAGTTCTTC. Protein product: CASNTRDNSYNEQFF.

The genes are TRBV6-5 and TRBJ1-2; 7 positions agree with TRBD1. Germline V gives CDR1 MNHEY, CDR2 SVGAGI. V lost 6 bases to trimming and J lost 8 bases; unmatched junction nucleotides: 15. This CDR3 comprises 15 residues. The DNA for the CDR3 is TGTGCCAGCAGACCAACGGGACAGAGTCTTCCAGGCTACACCTTC. This codes for CASRPTGQSLPGYTF.

V and J are TRBV5-6 and TRBJ2-1; TRBD2 matches 7 bases. From germline, CDR1 is SGHDT and CDR2 YYEEEE. J was trimmed by 4 bases and V by 0 bases; bases with no gene match: 7. The CDR3 is made up of 16 amino acids. CDR3 sequence (DNA): TGTGCCAGCAGCTTGGTTGGGCTAGCGGAATACAATGAGCAGTTCTTC. This encodes CASSLVGLAEYNEQFF.

The genes are TRBV11-2 and TRBJ1-4, with D maybe TRBD1 (5 bases). V gave up 7 bases and J gave up 7 bases, with 13 bases separating them. The CDR3 length is 13 residues. Germline V gene lookup returns CDR1 SGHAT and CDR2 FQNNGV. CDR3: CASNPGGVEKLFF. The CDR3 DNA follows: TGTGCCAGCAACCCGGGGGGTGTTGAAAAACTGTTTTTT.

The CDR3 reads CASSPPAVNEQYF. In DNA form, the CDR3 reads TGTGCCAGCAGCCCCCCAGCGGTCAACGAGCAGTACTTC. The chain couples TRBV7-9 to TRBJ2-7; a weak D match, TRBD2 (5 bases). The CDR3 is 13 residues long. Trimming shortened V by 5 bases and J by 5 bases, and 13 bases separated the two germline ends. CDR1 is SEHNR and CDR2 is FQNEAQ in the germline V gene (reference sequence).

The CDR3 sequence: CASSAGGYTGELFF. Written as DNA, the CDR3 is TGTGCCAGCAGCGCAGGGGGCTACACCGGGGAGCTGTTTTTT. The chain has TRBV9 and TRBJ2-2, with TRBD1 matching over 8 bases. The V segment lost 3 bases and the J segment 3 bases; nucleotides outside the gene matches: 1. The CDR3 is made up of 14 amino acids. CDR1 SGDLS and CDR2 YYNGEE come from the germline V gene.